This T cell receptor (beta chain) was sequenced in a study of T cell changes during pregnancy in multiple sclerosis. Measured with immunoSEQ multiplex PCR; TCRdb has only the in-frame clones, and not every one. Of roughly 100,000 clones listed, roughly 92% were seen once; the top ten hold 0.9% to 0.95%. The germline CDR1 and CDR2 sequences are SEHNR and FQNEAQ (reference sequence). The length of the CDR3 is 16 residues. Trimming took 2 bases from V and 6 from J, leaving 16 bases between them. Source: peripheral blood, taken after pregnancy. This receptor was obtained from a female donor with multiple sclerosis, enrolled in a pregnancy study. V is TRBV7-9 and J is TRBJ2-2; D might be TRBD1 (5 bases). As DNA, the CDR3 is TGTGCCAGCAGCTTATCTCCCAGGGTCCAAGCCGGGGAGCTGTTTTTT. It is translated as CASSLSPRVQAGELFF.